A selection of T cell receptor beta chains follows, all from one sample in a study of early T cells in non-severe SARS-CoV-2 infection. TCRdb re-derived calls from the 5' RACE reads in MiXCR, one entry per CDR3 protein. There are tens of thousands of distinct CDR3 sequences in the sample; approximately 13% occur only once, and over 3% lies in the top ten. Specimen: whole blood. These receptors were taken from an adult who was a healthcare worker with PCR-confirmed SARS-CoV-2 infection or an uninfected control (not recorded which). CDR3s include the opening cysteine and the closing phenylalanine or tryptophan. Fields, in order: D gene, V gene, CDR3 length, J gene, clone size, CDR3 DNA, CDR3 protein. D genes are given only for firm matches. Not all rows give a size; the values are once, few, many and, for expanded clones, a class.

>NA|TRBV7-3|13|TRBJ1-5|NA
TGTGCCAGCAGCTCTCTGGGGGCTCAGCCCCAGCATTTT
CASSSLGAQPQHF
>TRBD2|TRBV28|16|TRBJ2-7|few
TGTGCCAGCAGTTCCTACTCCGGGACTACAAGTTACCAGCAGTACTTC
CASSSYSGTTSYQQYF
>NA|TRBV24-1|15|TRBJ2-5|many
TGTGCCACCAGTGATTCGGGACGTATACATGCAACCCAGTACTTC
CATSDSGRIHATQYF
>NA|TRBV11-3|13|TRBJ2-1|many
TGTGCCAGCAGCCTGGGGGTTTACAATGAGCAGTTCTTC
CASSLGVYNEQFF
>NA|TRBV3-1|15|TRBJ1-1|few
TGTGCCAGCAGCCAAGATGGTCCCCAAGGCACTGAAGCTTTCTTT
CASSQDGPQGTEAFF
>NA|TRBV2|12|TRBJ1-2|many
TGTGCCAGCAGTGAGGGGGGAAATGGCTACACCTTC
CASSEGGNGYTF
>NA|TRBV18|12|TRBJ2-1|NA
TGTGCCAGCTCACCAAGATACGATGAGCAGTTCTTC
CASSPRYDEQFF
>NA|TRBV6-1|17|TRBJ2-2|many
TGTGCCAGCAGTCCAGGTCGGGGGACAGTGAGTACCGGGGAGCTGTTTTTT
CASSPGRGTVSTGELFF
>NA|TRBV4-2|17|TRBJ1-2|NA
TGTGCCAGCAGCCAAGACCAGGATAACGTTCGGCACTATGGCTACACCTTC
CASSQDQDNVRHYGYTF
>NA|TRBV3-1|12|TRBJ2-2|NA
TGTGCCAGCAGCCAAGAGGGTAGGGAGCTGTTTTTT
CASSQEGRELFF
>NA|TRBV13|11|TRBJ1-1|NA
TGTGCCAGCAGCTCGGACAGTGAAGCTTTCTTT
CASSSDSEAFF
>NA|TRBV20-1|12|TRBJ1-5|many
TGCAGTGCTAGACCTACTGGGTGGCCCCAGCATTTT
CSARPTGWPQHF
>NA|TRBV28|12|TRBJ1-1|few
TGTGCCAGCAGCGTCAGGGTCACTGAAGCTTTCTTT
CASSVRVTEAFF
>NA|TRBV12-3/TRBV12-4|14|TRBJ1-6|many
TGTGCCAGCAGTCTGGTAGGGATCGGCTCACCCCTCCACTTT
CASSLVGIGSPLHF
>NA|TRBV6-2/TRBV6-3|16|TRBJ2-3|many
TGTGCCAGCAGCCCGGCAGCATGGGGCAGCACAGATACGCAGTATTTT
CASSPAAWGSTDTQYF
>TRBD1|TRBV11-2|17|TRBJ1-1|NA
TGTGCCAGCAGCTTAGGGACAGGGGGCTCCATGAACACTGAAGCTTTCTTT
CASSLGTGGSMNTEAFF
>NA|TRBV18|15|TRBJ2-2|many
TGTGCCAGCTCACCACCCCTCGGAGAAACCGGGGAGCTGTTTTTT
CASSPPLGETGELFF
>TRBD1|TRBV24-1|11|TRBJ1-2|many
TGTGCCACCAGTGATGGGGACAGCCTCACCTTC
CATSDGDSLTF
>NA|TRBV28|15|TRBJ2-7|NA
TGTGCCAGCAGTTTACCCTCCGGGTACCCTAGAGAGCAGTACTTC
CASSLPSGYPREQYF
>NA|TRBV29-1|12|TRBJ2-5|NA
TGCAGCGTTGAATTGGCCCAAGAGACCCAGTACTTC
CSVELAQETQYF
>NA|TRBV29-1|13|TRBJ2-7|few
TGCAGCGTTGAAGATCTGAACTTATACGAGCAGTACTTC
CSVEDLNLYEQYF
>NA|TRBV19|12|TRBJ1-1|NA
TGTGCCAGTAGTAGTCAAGGGAAGGAAGCTTTCTTT
CASSSQGKEAFF
>TRBD1|TRBV2|14|TRBJ1-5|many
TGTGCCAGCAGCCCCACAGGGGGCAATCAGCCCCAGCATTTT
CASSPTGGNQPQHF
>NA|TRBV18|15|TRBJ1-3|few
TGTGCCAGCTCACCACAGGACAGCTCTGGAAACACCATATATTTT
CASSPQDSSGNTIYF
>TRBD2|TRBV7-2|16|TRBJ2-1|NA
TGTGCCAGCAGCTTAGCACTAGCGGTCTCCTACAATGAGCAGTTCTTC
CASSLALAVSYNEQFF
>TRBD2|TRBV20-1|15|TRBJ2-2|NA
TGCAGTGTTCATACTAGCGGGAGGTACACCGGGGAGCTGTTTTTT
CSVHTSGRYTGELFF
>NA|TRBV29-1|14|TRBJ2-3|NA
TGCAGCGTTGGAAAAGCGAGTGAAGCAGATACGCAGTATTTT
CSVGKASEADTQYF